This passage covers 2 T cell receptor beta chains from one sample sequenced in a study of T-cell reconstitution after alpha-beta-depleted transplantation in children. During its preparation, the TCRbeta library received unique molecular identifiers. From the PCR reads, TCRdb called clonotypes with MiXCR, one entry per CDR3 protein. Among under 850,000 distinct CDR3 sequences listed, under 15% were seen once. The sequencing used PBMCs, collected before TCRalphabeta/CD19-depleted stem cell transplant. The receptors were gathered from a girl aged 2 to 10 with congenital amegakaryocytic thrombocytopenia, due to receive a stem cell transplant.

This clonotype was seen a few times. The J gene is TRBJ2-1, the V gene TRBV11-1, with TRBD1 matching over 8 bases. V dropped 5 bases and J dropped 2; count of bases not matched to a gene: 8. The CDR3 is 16 residues long. The germline CDR1 and CDR2 sequences are SGHAT and FQDESV (reference sequence). CDR3 in DNA: TGTGCCAGCAGCGCCCGGACAGGGCCCCCCTACAATGAGCAGTTCTTC. Protein sequence: CASSARTGPPYNEQFF.

About this clonotype: A read error may produce the germline difference seen at one junction end. The DNA for the CDR3 is TGTGCCAGCAGTTTATGGGCAGGAGTCAATGAGCACTTCTTC. It yields the protein CASSLWAGVNEHFF. The J gene is TRBJ2-1, the V gene TRBV12-3 or TRBV12-4; D ambiguous. The CDR3 is 14 amino acids.